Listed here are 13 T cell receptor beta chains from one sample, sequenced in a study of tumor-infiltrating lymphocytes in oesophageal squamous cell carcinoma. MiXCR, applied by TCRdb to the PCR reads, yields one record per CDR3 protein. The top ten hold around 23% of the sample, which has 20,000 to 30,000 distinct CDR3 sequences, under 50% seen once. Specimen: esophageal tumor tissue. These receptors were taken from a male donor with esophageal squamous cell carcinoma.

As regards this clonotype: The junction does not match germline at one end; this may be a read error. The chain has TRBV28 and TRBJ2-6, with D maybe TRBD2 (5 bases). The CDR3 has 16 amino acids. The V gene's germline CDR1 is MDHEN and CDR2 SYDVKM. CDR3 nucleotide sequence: TGTGCCAGCAGGCCTAGCCTGAGGACCTTGCCTCGCCCCCTCCACTTC. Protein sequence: CASRPSLRTLPRPLHF.

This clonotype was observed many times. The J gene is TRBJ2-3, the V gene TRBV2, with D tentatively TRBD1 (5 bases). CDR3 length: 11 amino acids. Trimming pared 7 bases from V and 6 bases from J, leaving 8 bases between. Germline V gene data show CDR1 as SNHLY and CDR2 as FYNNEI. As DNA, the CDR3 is TGTGCCAGCAATCCAGGGGATACGCAGTATTTT. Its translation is CASNPGDTQYF.

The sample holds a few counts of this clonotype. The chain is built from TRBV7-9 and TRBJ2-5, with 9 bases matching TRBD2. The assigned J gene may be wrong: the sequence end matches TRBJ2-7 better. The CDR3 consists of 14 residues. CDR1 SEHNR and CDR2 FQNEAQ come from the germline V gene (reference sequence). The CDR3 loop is CASSPGLADPEQYF. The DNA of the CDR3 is TGTGCCAGCAGTCCGGGACTAGCCGATCCCGAGCAGTACTTC.

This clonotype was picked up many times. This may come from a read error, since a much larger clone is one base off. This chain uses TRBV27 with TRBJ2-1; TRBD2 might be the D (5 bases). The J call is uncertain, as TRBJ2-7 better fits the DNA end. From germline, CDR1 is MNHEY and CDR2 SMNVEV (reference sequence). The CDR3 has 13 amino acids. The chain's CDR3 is CASSLSGSNEQYF. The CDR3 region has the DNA TGTGCCAGCAGTTTATCAGGGAGCAATGAGCAGTACTTC.

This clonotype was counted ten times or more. CDR3 coding DNA: TGTGCCACCAGTGAGGGGACAGGGCCCTACAATGAGCAGTTCTTC. This encodes CATSEGTGPYNEQFF. The rearrangement uses TRBV24-1 and TRBJ2-1, with 9 positions matching TRBD1. The CDR3 consists of 15 residues. CDR1 is KGHDR and CDR2 is SFDVKD in the germline V gene. V lost 4 bases to trimming and J lost 2 bases; unmatched junction nucleotides: 2.

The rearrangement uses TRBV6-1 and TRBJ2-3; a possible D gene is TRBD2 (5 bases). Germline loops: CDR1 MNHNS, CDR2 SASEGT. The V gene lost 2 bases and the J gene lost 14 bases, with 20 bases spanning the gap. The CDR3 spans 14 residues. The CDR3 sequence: CASSERWGTGELYF. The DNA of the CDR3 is TGTGCCAGCAGTGAACGGTGGGGAACCGGGGAGCTGTATTTT.

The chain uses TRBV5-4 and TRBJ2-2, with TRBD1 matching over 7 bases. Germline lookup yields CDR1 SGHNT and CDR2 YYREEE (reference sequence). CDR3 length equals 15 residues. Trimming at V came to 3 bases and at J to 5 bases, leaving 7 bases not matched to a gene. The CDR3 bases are TGTGCCAGCAGCTATGGACAGGCCAGAACCGGGGAGCTGTTTTTT. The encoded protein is CASSYGQARTGELFF.

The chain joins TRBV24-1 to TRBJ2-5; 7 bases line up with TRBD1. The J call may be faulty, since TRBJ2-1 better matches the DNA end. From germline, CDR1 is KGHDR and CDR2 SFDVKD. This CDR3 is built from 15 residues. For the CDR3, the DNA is TGTGCCACCAGTGATTCCGGGACAGATTACAATGAGCAGTTCTTC. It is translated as CATSDSGTDYNEQFF.

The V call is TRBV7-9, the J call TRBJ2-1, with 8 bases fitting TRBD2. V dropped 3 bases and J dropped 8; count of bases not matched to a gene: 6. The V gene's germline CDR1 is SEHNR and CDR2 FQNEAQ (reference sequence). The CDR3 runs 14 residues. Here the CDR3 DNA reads TGTGCCAGCAGCTTTAGCGGGGAGTTCTATGAGCAGTTCTTC. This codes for CASSFSGEFYEQFF.

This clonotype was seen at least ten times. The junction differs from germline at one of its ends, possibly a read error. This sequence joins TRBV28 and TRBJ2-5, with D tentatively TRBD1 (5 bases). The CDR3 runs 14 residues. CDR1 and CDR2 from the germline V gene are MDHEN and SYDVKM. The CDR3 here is CASSWGREESPLHF. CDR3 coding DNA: TGTGCCAGCAGTTGGGGCAGGGAAGAGTCACCCCTCCACTTC.

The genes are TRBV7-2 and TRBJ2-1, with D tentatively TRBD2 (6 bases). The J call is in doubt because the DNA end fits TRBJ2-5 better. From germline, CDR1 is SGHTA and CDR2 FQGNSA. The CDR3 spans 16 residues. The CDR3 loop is CASSSTAGADQETQYF. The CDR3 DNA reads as TGTGCCAGCAGCTCCACAGCGGGCGCAGACCAAGAGACCCAGTACTTC.

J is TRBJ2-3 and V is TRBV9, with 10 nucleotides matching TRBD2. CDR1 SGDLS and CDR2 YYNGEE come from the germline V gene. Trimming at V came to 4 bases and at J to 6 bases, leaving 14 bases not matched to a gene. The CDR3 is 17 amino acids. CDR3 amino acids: CASSIHGISGRFDTQYF. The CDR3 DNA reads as TGTGCCAGCAGCATACATGGGATTAGCGGGAGGTTCGATACGCAGTATTTT.

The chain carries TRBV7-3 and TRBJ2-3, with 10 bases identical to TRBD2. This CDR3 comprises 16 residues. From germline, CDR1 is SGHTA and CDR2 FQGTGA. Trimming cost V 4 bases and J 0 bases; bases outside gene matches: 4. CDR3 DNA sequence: TGTGCCAGCAGCTCAAAAGCGGGAGGGAGCACAGATACGCAGTATTTT. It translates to CASSSKAGGSTDTQYF.